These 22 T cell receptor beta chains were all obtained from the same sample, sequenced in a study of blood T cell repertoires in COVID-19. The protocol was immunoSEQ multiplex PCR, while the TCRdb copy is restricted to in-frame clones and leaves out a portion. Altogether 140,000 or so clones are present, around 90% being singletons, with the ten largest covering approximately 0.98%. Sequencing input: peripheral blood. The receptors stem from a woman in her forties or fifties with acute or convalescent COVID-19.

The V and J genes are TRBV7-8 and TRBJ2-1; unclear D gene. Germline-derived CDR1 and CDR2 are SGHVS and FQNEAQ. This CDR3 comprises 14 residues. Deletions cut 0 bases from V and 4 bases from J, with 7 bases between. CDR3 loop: CASSLAFRYNEQFF. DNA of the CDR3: TGTGCCAGCAGCTTAGCGTTCCGTTACAATGAGCAGTTCTTC.

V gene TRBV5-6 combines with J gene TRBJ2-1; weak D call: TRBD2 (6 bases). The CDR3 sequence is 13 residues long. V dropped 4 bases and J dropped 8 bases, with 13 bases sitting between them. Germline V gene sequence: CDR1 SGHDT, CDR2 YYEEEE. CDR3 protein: CASSPLGGDEQFF. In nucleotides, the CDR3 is TGTGCCAGCAGCCCCTTAGGCGGGGATGAGCAGTTCTTC. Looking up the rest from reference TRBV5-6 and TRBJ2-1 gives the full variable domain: DAGVTQSPTHLIKTRGQQVTLRCSPKSGHDTVSWYQQALGQGPQFIFQYYEEEERQRGNFPDRFSGHQFPNYSSELNVNALLLGDSALYLCASSPLGGDEQFFGPGTRLTVL.

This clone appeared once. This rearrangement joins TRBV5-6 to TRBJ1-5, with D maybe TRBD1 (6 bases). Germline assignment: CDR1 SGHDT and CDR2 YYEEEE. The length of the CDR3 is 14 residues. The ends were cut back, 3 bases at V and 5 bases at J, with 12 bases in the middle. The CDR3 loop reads CASSSTGGYQPQHF. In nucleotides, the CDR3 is TGTGCCAGCAGCTCGACAGGAGGTTATCAGCCCCAGCATTTT.

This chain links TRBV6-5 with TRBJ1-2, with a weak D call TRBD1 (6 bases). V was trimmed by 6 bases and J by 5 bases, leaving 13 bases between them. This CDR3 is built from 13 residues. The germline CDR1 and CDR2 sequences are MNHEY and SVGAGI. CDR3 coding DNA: TGTGCCAGCAGGCAGACAGGTTCTTATGGCTACACCTTC. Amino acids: CASRQTGSYGYTF.

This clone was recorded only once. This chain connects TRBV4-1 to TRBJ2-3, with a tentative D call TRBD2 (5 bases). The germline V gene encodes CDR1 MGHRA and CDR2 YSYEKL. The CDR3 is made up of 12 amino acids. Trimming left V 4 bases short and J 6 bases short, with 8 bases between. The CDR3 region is CASSLGVDTQYF. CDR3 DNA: TGCGCCAGCAGCCTCGGGGTGGATACGCAGTATTTT.

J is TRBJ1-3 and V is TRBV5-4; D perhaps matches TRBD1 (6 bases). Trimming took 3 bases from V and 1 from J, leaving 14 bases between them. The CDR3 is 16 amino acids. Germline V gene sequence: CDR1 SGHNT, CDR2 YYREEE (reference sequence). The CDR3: CASSSTTGLSGNTIYF. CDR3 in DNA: TGTGCCAGCAGCTCTACGACAGGACTGTCTGGAAACACCATATATTTT.

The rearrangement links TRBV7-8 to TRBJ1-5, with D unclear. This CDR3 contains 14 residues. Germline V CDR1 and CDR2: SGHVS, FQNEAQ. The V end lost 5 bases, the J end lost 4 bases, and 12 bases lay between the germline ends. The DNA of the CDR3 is TGTGCCAGCAGCCCCTGGGGAGAGAATCAGCCCCAGCATTTT. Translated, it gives CASSPWGENQPQHF.

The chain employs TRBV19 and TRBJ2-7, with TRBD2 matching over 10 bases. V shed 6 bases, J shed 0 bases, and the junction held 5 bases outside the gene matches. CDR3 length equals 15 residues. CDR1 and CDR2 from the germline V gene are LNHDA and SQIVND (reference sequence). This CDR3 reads CASSKSSGSSYEQYF. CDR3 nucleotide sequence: TGTGCCAGTAGCAAATCTAGCGGGAGCTCCTACGAGCAGTACTTC. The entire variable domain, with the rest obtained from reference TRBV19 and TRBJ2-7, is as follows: DGGITQSPKYLFRKEGQNVTLSCEQNLNHDAMYWYRQDPGQGLRLIYYSQIVNDFQKGDIAEGYSVSREKKESFPLTVTSAQKNPTAFYLCASSKSSGSSYEQYFGPGTRLTVT.

CDR3 coding DNA: TGTGCCACCAGTGACTCCTTGGACACCAACAACTATGGCTACACCTTC. It encodes CATSDSLDTNNYGYTF. The V call is TRBV24-1, the J call TRBJ1-2; possible D gene TRBD1, 5 bases. Germline V gene lookup returns CDR1 KGHDR and CDR2 SFDVKD. The V end was cut by 4 bases, the J end by 2 bases, with 16 bases between. The CDR3 is 16 residues long.

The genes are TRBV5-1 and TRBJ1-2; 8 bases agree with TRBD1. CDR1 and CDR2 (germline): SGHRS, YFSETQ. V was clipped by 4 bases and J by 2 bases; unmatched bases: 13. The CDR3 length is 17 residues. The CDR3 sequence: CASSLRDRGPLNYGYTF. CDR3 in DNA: TGCGCCAGCAGCCTGAGAGACAGGGGCCCGCTGAACTATGGCTACACCTTC.

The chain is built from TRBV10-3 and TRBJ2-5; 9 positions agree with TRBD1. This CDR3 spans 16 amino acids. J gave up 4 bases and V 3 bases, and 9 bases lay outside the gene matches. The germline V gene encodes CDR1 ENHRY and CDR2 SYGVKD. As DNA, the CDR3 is TGTGCCATCAGTGAAGCCTGGACAGGGGTGGGAGAGACCCAGTACTTC. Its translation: CAISEAWTGVGETQYF.

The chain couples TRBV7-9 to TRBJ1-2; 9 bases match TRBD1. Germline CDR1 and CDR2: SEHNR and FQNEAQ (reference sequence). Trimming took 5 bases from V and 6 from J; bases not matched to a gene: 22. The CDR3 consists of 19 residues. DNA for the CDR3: TGTGCCAGCAGCCCCCGTTGGGTGCTTACGGGACAGGGAAGTAATGGCTACACCTTC. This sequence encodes CASSPRWVLTGQGSNGYTF.

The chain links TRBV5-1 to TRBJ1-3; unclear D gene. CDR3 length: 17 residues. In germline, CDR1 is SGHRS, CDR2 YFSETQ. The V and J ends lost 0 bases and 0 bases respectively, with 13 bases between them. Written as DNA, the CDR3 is TGCGCCAGCAGCTTGGCGCTGGGAGGATTCTCTGGAAACACCATATATTTT. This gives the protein CASSLALGGFSGNTIYF.

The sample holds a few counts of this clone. The CDR3 reads CASSRRQGGEKLFF. CDR3 DNA sequence: TGTGCCAGTAGTAGGAGACAGGGTGGTGAAAAACTGTTTTTT. The chain uses TRBV19 and TRBJ1-4; TRBD1 agrees at 7 bases. J lost 7 bases, V lost 4 bases, and 6 bases had no gene match. CDR1 and CDR2 (germline): LNHDA, SQIVND (reference sequence). The CDR3 runs 14 residues.

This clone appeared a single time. CDR3 nucleotide sequence: TGTGCCACCAGTAATAGCGGGATTTTTGAGACCCAGTACTTC. Protein product: CATSNSGIFETQYF. This chain joins TRBV15 and TRBJ2-5; 8 bases align to TRBD2. V gave up 6 bases and J gave up 5 bases; unmatched junction bases: 8. The CDR3 extends over 14 amino acids. Germline values: CDR1 LNHNV, CDR2 YYDKDF (reference sequence).

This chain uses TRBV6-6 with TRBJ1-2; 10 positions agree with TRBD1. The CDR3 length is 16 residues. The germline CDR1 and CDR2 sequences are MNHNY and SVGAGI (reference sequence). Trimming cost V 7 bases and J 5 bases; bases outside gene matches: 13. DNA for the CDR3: TGTGCCAGCACCAATTCCCGACAGGGGGCTATTTATGGCTACACCTTC. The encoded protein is CASTNSRQGAIYGYTF.

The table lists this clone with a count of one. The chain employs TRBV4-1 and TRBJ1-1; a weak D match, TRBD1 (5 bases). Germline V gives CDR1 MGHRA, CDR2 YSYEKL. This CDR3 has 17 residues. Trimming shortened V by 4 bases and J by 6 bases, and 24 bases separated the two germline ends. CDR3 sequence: CASSPVGRQGGNAEAFF. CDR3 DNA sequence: TGCGCCAGCAGCCCAGTGGGGAGGCAGGGCGGTAACGCTGAAGCTTTCTTT.

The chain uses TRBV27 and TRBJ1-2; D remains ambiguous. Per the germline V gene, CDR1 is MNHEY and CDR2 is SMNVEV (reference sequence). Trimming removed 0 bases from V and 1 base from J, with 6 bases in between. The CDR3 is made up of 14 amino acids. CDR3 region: CASSLSNSNYGYTF. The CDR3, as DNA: TGTGCCAGCAGTTTATCGAACAGTAACTATGGCTACACCTTC.

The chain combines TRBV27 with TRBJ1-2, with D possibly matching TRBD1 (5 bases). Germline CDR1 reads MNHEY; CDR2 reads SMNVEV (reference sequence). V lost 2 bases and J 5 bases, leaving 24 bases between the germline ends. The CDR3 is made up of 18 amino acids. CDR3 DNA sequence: TGTGCCAGCAGTTTAAGCCCTGGGGCAGCCAAACCCACTTATGGCTACACCTTC. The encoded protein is CASSLSPGAAKPTYGYTF.

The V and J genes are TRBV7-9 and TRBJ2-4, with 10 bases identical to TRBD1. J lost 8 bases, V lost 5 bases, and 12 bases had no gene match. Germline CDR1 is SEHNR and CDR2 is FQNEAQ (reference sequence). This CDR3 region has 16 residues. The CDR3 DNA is TGTGCCAGCAGCATTCCGGGACAGGGGACCGGTGACATTCAGTACTTC. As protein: CASSIPGQGTGDIQYF.

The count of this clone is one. The CDR3 bases are TGCGCCAGCAGCCAAAGGGAGGTAGGGACCTACGAGCAGTACTTC. It encodes CASSQREVGTYEQYF. The chain recombines TRBV4-1 with TRBJ2-7; a weak D match, TRBD2 (6 bases). V lost 2 bases and J 2 bases, leaving 13 bases between the germline ends. The CDR3 extends over 15 amino acids. CDR1 is MGHRA and CDR2 is YSYEKL in the germline V gene.

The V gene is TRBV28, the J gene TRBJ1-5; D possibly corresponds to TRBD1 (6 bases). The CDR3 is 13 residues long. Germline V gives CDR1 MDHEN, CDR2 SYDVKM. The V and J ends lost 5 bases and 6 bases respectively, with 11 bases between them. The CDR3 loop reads CASSPPGVQPQHF. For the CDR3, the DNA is TGTGCCAGCAGTCCCCCAGGGGTTCAGCCCCAGCATTTT.